The sequence of this TCR beta chain was determined in a study of glioma-infiltrating T cells. This clonotype occurred many times. Using RNA template, CDR3s of TCR alpha and beta were amplified with iRepertoire arm-PCR. TCRdb passed the multiplex PCR reads through MiXCR, listing each CDR3 protein once. The data show about 210,000 distinct CDR3 sequences, with 25% to 35% seen just once and 20% to 25% held by the top ten. CDR1 and CDR2 (germline): LGHNA, YNFKEQ. V was cut by 0 bases and J by 3 bases, with 15 bases left in between. The length of the CDR3 is 16 residues. The specimen sequenced was glioma tissue, nonneoplastic brain tissue, or PBMCs (not recorded which). This chain uses TRBV4-2 with TRBJ2-7; D call uncertain. The clonotype was recovered from a human donor with low-grade glioma or glioblastoma, undergoing nonglioma brain surgery, or in good health (not recorded which). CDR3 sequence reads: CASSQDRDLESYEQYF. CDR3 nucleotide sequence: TGTGCCAGCAGCCAAGATAGAGACCTCGAGAGCTACGAGCAGTACTTC.